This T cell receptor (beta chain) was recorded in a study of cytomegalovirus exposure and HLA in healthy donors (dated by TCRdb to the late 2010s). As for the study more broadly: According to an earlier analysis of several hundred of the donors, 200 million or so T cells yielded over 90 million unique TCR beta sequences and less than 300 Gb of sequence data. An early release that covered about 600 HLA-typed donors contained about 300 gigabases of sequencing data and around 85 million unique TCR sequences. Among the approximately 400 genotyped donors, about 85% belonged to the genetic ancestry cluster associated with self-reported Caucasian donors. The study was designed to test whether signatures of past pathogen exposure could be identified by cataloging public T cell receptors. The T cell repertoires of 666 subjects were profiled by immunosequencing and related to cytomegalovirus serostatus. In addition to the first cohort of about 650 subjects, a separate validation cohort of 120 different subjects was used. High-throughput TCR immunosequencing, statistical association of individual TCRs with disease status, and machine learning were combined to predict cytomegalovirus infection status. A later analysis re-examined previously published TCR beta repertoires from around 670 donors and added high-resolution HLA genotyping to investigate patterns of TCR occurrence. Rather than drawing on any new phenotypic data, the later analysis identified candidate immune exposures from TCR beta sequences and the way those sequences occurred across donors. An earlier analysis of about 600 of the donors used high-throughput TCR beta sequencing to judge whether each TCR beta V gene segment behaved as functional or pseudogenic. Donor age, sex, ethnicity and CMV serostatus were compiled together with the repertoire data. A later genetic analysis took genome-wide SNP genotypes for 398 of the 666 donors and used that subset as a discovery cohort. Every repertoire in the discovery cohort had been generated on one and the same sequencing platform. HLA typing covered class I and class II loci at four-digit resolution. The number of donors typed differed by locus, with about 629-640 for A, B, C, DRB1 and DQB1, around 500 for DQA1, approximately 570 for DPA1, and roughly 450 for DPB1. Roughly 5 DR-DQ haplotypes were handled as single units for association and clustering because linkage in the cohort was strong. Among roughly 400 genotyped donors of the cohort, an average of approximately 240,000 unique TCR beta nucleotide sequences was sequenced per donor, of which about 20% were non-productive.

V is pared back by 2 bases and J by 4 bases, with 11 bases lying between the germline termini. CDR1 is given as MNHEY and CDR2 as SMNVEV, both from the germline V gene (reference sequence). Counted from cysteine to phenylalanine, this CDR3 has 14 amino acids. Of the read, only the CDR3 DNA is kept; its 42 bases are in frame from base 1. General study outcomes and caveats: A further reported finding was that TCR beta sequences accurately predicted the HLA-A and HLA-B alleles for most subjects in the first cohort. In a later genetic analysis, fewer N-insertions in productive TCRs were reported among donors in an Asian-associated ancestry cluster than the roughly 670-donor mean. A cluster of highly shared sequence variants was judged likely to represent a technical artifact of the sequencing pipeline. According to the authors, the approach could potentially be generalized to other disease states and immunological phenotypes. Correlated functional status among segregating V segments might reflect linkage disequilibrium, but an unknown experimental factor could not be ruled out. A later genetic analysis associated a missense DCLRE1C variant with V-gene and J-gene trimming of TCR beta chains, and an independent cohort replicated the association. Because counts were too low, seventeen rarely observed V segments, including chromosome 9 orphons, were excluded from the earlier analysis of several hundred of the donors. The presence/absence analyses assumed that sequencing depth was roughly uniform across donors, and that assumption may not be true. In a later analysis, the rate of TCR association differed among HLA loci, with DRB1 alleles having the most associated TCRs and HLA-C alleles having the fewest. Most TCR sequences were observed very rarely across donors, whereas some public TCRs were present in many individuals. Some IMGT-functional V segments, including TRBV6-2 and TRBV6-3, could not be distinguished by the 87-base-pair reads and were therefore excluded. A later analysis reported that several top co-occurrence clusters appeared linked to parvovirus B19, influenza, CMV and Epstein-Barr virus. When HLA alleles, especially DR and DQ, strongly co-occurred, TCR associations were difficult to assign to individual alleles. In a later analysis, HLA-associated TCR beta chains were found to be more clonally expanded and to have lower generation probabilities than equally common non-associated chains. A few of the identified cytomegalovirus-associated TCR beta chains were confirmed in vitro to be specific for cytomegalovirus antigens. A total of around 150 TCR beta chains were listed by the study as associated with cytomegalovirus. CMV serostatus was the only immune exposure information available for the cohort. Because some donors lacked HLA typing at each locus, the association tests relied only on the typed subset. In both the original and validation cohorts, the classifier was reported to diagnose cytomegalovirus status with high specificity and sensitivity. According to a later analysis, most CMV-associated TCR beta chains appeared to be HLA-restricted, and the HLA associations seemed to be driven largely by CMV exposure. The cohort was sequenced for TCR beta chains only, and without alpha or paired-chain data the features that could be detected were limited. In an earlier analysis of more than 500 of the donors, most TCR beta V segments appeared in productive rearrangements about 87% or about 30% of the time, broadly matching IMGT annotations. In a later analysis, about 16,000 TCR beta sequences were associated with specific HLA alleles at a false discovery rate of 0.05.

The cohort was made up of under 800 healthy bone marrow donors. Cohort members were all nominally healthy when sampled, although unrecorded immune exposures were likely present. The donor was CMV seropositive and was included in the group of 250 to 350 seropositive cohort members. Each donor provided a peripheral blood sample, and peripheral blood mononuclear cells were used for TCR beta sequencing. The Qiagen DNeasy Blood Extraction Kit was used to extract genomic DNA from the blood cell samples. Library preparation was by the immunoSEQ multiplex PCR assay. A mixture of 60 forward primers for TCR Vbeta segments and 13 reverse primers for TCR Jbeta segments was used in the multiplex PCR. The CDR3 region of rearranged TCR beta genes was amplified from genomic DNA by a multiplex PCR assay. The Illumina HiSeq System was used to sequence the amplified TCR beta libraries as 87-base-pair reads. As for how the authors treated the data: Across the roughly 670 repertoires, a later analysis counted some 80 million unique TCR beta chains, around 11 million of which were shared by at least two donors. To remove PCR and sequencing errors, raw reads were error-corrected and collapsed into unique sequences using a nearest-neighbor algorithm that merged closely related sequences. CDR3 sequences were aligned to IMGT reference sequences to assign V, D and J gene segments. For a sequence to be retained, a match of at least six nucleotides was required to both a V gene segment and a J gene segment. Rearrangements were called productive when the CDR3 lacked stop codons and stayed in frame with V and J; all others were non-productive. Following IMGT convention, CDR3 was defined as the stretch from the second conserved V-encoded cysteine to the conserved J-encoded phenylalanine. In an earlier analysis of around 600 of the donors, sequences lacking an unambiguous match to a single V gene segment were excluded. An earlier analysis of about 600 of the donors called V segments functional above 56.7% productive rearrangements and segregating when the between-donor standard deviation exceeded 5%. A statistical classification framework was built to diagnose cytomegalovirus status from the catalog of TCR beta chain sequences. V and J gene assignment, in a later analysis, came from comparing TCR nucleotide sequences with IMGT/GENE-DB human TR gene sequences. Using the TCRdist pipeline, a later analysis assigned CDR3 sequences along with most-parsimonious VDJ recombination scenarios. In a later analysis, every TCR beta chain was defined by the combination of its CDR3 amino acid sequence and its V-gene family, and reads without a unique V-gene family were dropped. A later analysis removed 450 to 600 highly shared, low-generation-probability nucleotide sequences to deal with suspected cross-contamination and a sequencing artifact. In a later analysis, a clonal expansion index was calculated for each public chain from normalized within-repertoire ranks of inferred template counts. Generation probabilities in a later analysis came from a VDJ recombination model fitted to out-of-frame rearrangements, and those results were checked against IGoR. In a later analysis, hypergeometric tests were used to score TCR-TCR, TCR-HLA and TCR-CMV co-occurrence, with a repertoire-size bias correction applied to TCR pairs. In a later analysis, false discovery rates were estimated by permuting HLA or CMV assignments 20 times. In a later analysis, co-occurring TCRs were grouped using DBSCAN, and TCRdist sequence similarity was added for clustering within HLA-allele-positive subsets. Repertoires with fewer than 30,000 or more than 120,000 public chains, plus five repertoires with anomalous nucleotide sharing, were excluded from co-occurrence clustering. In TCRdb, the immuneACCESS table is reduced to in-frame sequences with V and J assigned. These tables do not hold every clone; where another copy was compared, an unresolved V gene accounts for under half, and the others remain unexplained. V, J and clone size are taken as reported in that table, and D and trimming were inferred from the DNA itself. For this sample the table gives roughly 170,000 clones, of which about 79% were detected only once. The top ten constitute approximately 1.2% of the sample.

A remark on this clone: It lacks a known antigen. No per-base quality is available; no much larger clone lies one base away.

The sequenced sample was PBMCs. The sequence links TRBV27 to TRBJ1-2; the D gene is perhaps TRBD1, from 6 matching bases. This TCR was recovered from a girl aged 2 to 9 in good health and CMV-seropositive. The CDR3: CASSLAGEVYGYTF. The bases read TGTGCCAGCAGTTTAGCAGGGGAAGTCTATGGCTACACCTTC.